This T cell receptor beta chain was sequenced in a study of T cell repertoires in ileal Crohn's disease. Study as a whole: Every patient was operated on for stricturing (roughly 61%) or penetrating (39%) complications.

TCRB immunosequencing input was five hundred nanograms of biopsy DNA per sample. TCRdb's table, derived via immunoSEQ multiplex PCR, lists solely in-frame clones and lacks some. Of 25,000 to 35,000 clones listed, 80% to 90% are singletons. CDR3 length: 14 amino acids. Germline V gene sequence: CDR1 SGHRS, CDR2 YFSETQ. Deletions cut 4 bases from V and 0 bases from J, with 11 bases between. Sequences were obtained from ileal tissue. The gene calls are TRBV5-1 and TRBJ2-7, with D possibly being TRBD2 (6 bases). The clonotype was recovered from an adult with Crohn's disease. The CDR3: CASSPLAYSYEQYF. DNA for the CDR3: TGCGCCAGCAGCCCGCTAGCGTACTCCTACGAGCAGTACTTC.